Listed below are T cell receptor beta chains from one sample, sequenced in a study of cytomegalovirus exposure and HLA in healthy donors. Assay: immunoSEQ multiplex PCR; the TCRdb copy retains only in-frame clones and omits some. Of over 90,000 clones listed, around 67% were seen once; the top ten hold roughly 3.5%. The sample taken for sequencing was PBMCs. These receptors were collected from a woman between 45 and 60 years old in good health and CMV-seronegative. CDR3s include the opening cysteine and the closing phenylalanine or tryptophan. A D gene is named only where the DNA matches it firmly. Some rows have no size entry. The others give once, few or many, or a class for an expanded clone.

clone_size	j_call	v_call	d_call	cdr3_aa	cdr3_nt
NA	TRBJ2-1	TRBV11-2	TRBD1	CASSINRGNEQFF	TGTGCCAGCAGCATCAACAGGGGCAATGAGCAGTTCTTC
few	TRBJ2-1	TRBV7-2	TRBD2	CASRGRFGGEEYEQFF	TGTGCCAGCAGGGGGAGGTTTGGGGGGGAGGAATATGAGCAGTTCTTC
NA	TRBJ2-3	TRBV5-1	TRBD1	CASRTGSFADTQYF	TGCGCCAGCAGGACAGGGTCTTTCGCCGATACGCAGTATTTT
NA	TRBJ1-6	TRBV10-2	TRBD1	CASGDRDNSPLHF	TGCGCCAGTGGAGACAGGGATAATTCACCCCTCCACTTT
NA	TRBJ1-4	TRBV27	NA	CASSLSGLPGEKLFF	TGTGCCAGCAGTTTATCTGGTTTGCCGGGTGAAAAACTGTTTTTT
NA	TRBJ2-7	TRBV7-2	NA	CASNMAGIYEQYF	TGTGCCAGCAACATGGCGGGTATCTACGAGCAGTACTTC
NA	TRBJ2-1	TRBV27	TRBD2	CASSLRLADLIYNEQFF	TGTGCCAGCAGTTTAAGGCTAGCGGATCTGATCTACAATGAGCAGTTCTTC
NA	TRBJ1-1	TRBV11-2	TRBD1	CASSSTDRGLAEAFF	TGTGCCAGCAGCTCGACCGACAGGGGGCTCGCTGAAGCTTTCTTT
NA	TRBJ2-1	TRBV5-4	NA	CASSLTGGLGEQFF	TGTGCCAGCAGCTTGACTGGTGGGCTCGGTGAGCAGTTCTTC
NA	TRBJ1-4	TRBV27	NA	CASSYRQKGRIGDEKLFF	TGTGCCAGCAGTTACCGACAGAAAGGTCGGATAGGGGATGAAAAACTGTTTTTT
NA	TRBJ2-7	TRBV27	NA	CASSLLDSYEQYF	TGTGCCAGCAGTTTATTAGATAGCTACGAGCAGTACTTC